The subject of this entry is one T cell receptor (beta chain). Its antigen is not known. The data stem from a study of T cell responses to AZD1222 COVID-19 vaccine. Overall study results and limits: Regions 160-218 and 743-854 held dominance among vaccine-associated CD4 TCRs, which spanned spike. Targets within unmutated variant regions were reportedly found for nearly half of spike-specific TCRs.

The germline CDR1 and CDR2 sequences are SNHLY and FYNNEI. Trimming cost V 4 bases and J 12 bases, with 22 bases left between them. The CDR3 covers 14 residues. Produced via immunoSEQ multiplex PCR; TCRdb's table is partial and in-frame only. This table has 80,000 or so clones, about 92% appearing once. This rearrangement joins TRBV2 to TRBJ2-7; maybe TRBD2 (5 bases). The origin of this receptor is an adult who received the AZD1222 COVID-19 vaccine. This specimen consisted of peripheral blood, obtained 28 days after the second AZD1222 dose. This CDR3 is CASSGGPNLNQPYF. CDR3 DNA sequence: TGTGCCAGCAGTGGAGGGCCAAATCTCAATCAACCGTACTTC. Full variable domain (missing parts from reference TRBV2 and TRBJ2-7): EPEVTQTPSHQVTQMGQEVILRCVPISNHLYFYWYRQILGQKVEFLVSFYNNEISEKSEIFDDQFSVERPDGSNFTLKIRSTKLEDSAMYFCASSGGPNLNQPYFGPGTRLTVT.